These 5 T cell receptor beta chains share one sample of origin, sequenced in a study of T cell clones after liver transplantation (dated by TCRdb to between 2019 and 2020). The library was produced with the immunoSEQ multiplex PCR assay. TCRdb provides this immuneACCESS table in a form limited to in-frame rearrangements. Some clones are lacking; in checked studies, under half of them reflect an unresolved V gene, and why the rest are absent is not known. The sample table shows around 51,000 clones, and 80% to 90% are seen once. The ten largest account for approximately 15% of the sample. The sequenced sample was CD8+ T cells from blood, obtained 12 months after liver transplant. The receptor source for this set is a human patient who received a liver transplant. It is possible that, after a transplant, some T cells come from the graft donor.

J is TRBJ1-4 and V is TRBV28; D unclear. Germline CDR1 MDHEN, CDR2 SYDVKM. Trimming pared 5 bases from V and 8 bases from J, leaving 24 bases between. The CDR3 spans 17 residues. This CDR3 is CASSLYHYGEVGEKLFF. CDR3 DNA sequence: TGTGCCAGCAGTCTCTACCACTACGGGGAGGTAGGGGAAAAACTGTTTTTT. Drawing the rest from reference TRBV28 and TRBJ1-4, the complete variable domain is DVKVTQSSRYLVKRTGEKVFLECVQDMDHENMFWYRQDPGLGLRLIYFSYDVKMKEKGDIPEGYSVSREKKERFSLILESASTNQTSMYLCASSLYHYGEVGEKLFFGSGTQLSVL.

The chain joins TRBV19 to TRBJ2-1; D gene ambiguous. The length of the CDR3 is 15 residues. From germline, CDR1 is LNHDA and CDR2 SQIVND (reference sequence). Trimming cost V 7 bases and J 3 bases, with 16 bases left between them. CDR3 loop: CASTSLATGYNEQFF. The CDR3 DNA follows: TGTGCCAGTACCTCTCTCGCCACTGGCTACAATGAGCAGTTCTTC.

The chain uses TRBV5-6 and TRBJ1-5, with 7 positions matching TRBD1. This CDR3 spans 15 amino acids. V was clipped by 4 bases and J by 6 bases; unmatched bases: 10. In germline, CDR1 is SGHDT, CDR2 YYEEEE. The CDR3 protein is CASSAGDSITQPQHF. The CDR3, as DNA: TGTGCCAGCAGCGCAGGGGACAGTATCACTCAGCCCCAGCATTTT.

The rearrangement joins TRBV7-9 to TRBJ2-1, with D possibly being TRBD1 (6 bases). The V gene lost 5 bases and the J gene lost 4 bases, with 9 bases spanning the gap. Germline assignment: CDR1 SEHNR and CDR2 FQNEAQ (reference sequence). This CDR3 spans 13 amino acids. CDR3 DNA: TGTGCCAGCAGCCCGGGGACATACAATGAGCAGTTCTTC. This encodes CASSPGTYNEQFF.

The V gene is TRBV29-1, the J gene TRBJ2-1, with 7 bases that match TRBD2. Germline CDR1 reads SQVTM; CDR2 reads ANQGSEA. This CDR3 has 14 residues. The trim removed 5 bases at V and 4 bases at J, leaving 8 bases unmatched. CDR3 nucleotides: TGCAGCGTTAGGGGTGCGGGAGAGTACAATGAGCAGTTCTTC. Its protein product is CSVRGAGEYNEQFF.